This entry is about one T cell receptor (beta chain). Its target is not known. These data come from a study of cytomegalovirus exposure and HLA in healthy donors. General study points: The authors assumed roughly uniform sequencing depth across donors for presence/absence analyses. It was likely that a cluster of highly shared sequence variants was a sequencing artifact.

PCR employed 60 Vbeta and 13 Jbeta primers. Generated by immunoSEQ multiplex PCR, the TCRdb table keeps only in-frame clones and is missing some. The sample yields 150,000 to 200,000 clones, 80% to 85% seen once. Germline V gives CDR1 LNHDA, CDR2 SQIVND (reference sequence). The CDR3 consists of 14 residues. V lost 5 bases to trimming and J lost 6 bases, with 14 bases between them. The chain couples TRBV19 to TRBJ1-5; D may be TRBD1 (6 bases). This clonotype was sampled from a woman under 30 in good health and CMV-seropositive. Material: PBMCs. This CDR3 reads CASSSAGGSQPQHF. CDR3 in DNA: TGTGCCAGTAGTTCCGCGGGGGGCTCTCAGCCCCAGCATTTT. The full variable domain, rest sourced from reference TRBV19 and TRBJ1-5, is DGGITQSPKYLFRKEGQNVTLSCEQNLNHDAMYWYRQDPGQGLRLIYYSQIVNDFQKGDIAEGYSVSREKKESFPLTVTSAQKNPTAFYLCASSSAGGSQPQHFGDGTRLSIL.